This T cell receptor beta chain is from a study of Graves' ophthalmopathy and Graves' hyperthyroidism. This clonotype occurred many times. Trimming at V came to 6 bases and at J to 1 base, leaving 3 bases not matched to a gene. Germline values: CDR1 WSHSY, CDR2 SAAADI. The CDR3 is 15 residues long. Transcripts of RNA were the source for amplifying TCR beta CDR3 regions. First-round RT-PCR employed HTBI primers, with a second-round multiplex PCR after it. MiXCR, applied by TCRdb to the multiplex PCR reads, yields one record per CDR3 protein. The repertoire holds almost 750,000 distinct CDR3 sequences, with roughly 40% as singletons.

The sequenced material came from peripheral blood. The TCR comes from an adult man with Graves' ophthalmopathy. The chain uses TRBV10-2 and TRBJ1-1, with 12 bases aligning to TRBD1. The CDR3, as DNA: TGCGCCAGCAGGGGGACAGGGGGCTCGAACACTGAAGCTTTCTTT. It translates to CASRGTGGSNTEAFF.